Listed here is a single T cell receptor (beta chain). Authors' processing steps: From reference gene primer amplification, estimates of nucleated cell counts were derived. Clones were read by immunoSEQ multiplex PCR, and TCRdb kept only the in-frame ones, dropping some. V and J calls and clone size come straight from that table; D and trimming were deduced from the DNA. The data contain a few hundred thousand clones, around 87% of them singletons. The data were taken from a study of blood T cell repertoires in COVID-19. Study details: Collection of acute and convalescent COVID-19 samples took place in the United States, Italy and Spain. T cells, B-cell-depleted T cells, or PBMCs supplied cDNA or gDNA.

This CDR3 is 12 amino acids long. Germline CDR1 reads MDHEN; CDR2 reads SYDVKM. Trimming pared 4 bases from V and 8 bases from J, leaving 11 bases between. The sequence was collected from a man between 35 and 55 years old in a cohort exposed to, infected with or recovered from COVID-19 (not recorded which). The specimen was PBMCs or T cells enriched from blood (not recorded which). This chain connects TRBV28 to TRBJ1-1; D remains unclear. The CDR3 reads CASSSPHAEAFF. The CDR3 coding sequence is TGTGCCAGCAGTTCACCCCACGCGGAAGCTTTCTTT. Combining the CDR3 with reference TRBV28 and TRBJ1-1 gives the whole variable domain DVKVTQSSRYLVKRTGEKVFLECVQDMDHENMFWYRQDPGLGLRLIYFSYDVKMKEKGDIPEGYSVSREKKERFSLILESASTNQTSMYLCASSSPHAEAFFGQGTRLTVV.